The source of this T cell receptor (beta chain) is a study of somatic mutations in cytotoxic T cells in rheumatoid arthritis. Turning to the study itself: Among the T-cell populations stained with V beta antibodies, some were separated by flow sorting at nearly 100% purity, including V beta1+ cells whose TCRB was sequenced.

Trimming removed 8 bases at V and 4 bases at J, with 7 bases between. This CDR3 region has 11 residues. Germline assignment: CDR1 MRHNA and CDR2 SNTAGT. Sequenced by immunoSEQ multiplex PCR; TCRdb stores in-frame clones only, minus some. The sample lists more than 7,500 clones, about 75% occurring once. The clonotype was recovered from an adult with rheumatoid arthritis. Sequences were obtained from CD8+ T cells sorted from blood. The chain links TRBV6-4 to TRBJ2-3; D is undetermined. CDR3 in DNA: TGTGCCAGCCGAAACGCAGATACGCAGTATTTT. Its translation is CASRNADTQYF.